A single sample gave rise to the 27 T cell receptor beta chains below, sequenced in a study of T cell responses to AZD1222 COVID-19 vaccine. Data came from immunoSEQ multiplex PCR; TCRdb stores just in-frame clones and leaves some out. The sample carries over 100,000 clones, approximately 86% recorded once. This material consisted of peripheral blood, taken on day 0 of AZD1222 vaccination. The receptors were sampled from an adult in good health.

V and J are TRBV14 and TRBJ2-5; D may match TRBD1 or TRBD2 (5 bases each). The CDR3 covers 13 residues. V was cut by 1 base and J by 7 bases, with 10 bases left in between. The germline gives CDR1 SGHDN, CDR2 FVKESK. In nucleotides, the CDR3 is TGTGCCAGCAGCCAAGTATGGGGACGGACCCAGTACTTC. It encodes CASSQVWGRTQYF.

The V call is TRBV2, the J call TRBJ2-5; 8 nucleotides agree with TRBD1. Trimming took 5 bases from V and 6 from J; bases not matched to a gene: 11. The CDR3 covers 15 residues. Germline assignment: CDR1 SNHLY and CDR2 FYNNEI. Here the CDR3 reads CASSMDGGQAQTQYF. The CDR3 region has the DNA TGTGCCAGCAGTATGGATGGGGGACAGGCCCAGACCCAGTACTTC.

This chain joins TRBV27 and TRBJ2-7; TRBD1 agrees at 7 bases. Germline V gene sequence: CDR1 MNHEY, CDR2 SMNVEV (reference sequence). V lost 6 bases, J lost 2 bases, and 7 bases stayed unmatched. The CDR3 is 14 residues long. The CDR3 sequence: CASRWTGDTYEQYF. DNA of the CDR3: TGTGCCAGCAGGTGGACAGGAGACACCTACGAGCAGTACTTC.

The rearrangement links TRBV3-1 (or the pseudogene TRBV3-2) to TRBJ1-5; D remains ambiguous. This CDR3 spans 13 amino acids. CDR1 is LGHDT, CDR2 YNNKEL, per germline (reference sequence). Deletions cut 2 bases from V and 6 bases from J, with 8 bases between. CDR3 sequence reads: CASSQTWSQPQHF. The CDR3 DNA follows: TGTGCCAGCAGCCAAACGTGGTCTCAGCCCCAGCATTTT.

This CDR3 is CASSMGRNNNQPQHF. The CDR3 DNA follows: TGTGCCAGTAGTATGGGACGGAATAACAATCAGCCCCAGCATTTT. The chain uses TRBV19 and TRBJ1-5; D might be TRBD1 (5 bases). With 3 bases removed from V and 3 bases from J, the gap between germline ends came to 12 bases. The CDR3 is 15 amino acids. The germline V gene encodes CDR1 LNHDA and CDR2 SQIVND (reference sequence).

The V call is TRBV5-1, the J call TRBJ2-5; 8 nucleotides agree with TRBD1. The V segment lost 3 bases and the J segment 5 bases; nucleotides outside the gene matches: 12. The length of the CDR3 is 16 residues. The germline V gene encodes CDR1 SGHRS and CDR2 YFSETQ. The CDR3 is CASSSMPTGGGETQYF. CDR3 DNA sequence: TGCGCCAGCAGCTCAATGCCTACAGGGGGAGGCGAGACCCAGTACTTC. The whole variable domain, filled in from reference TRBV5-1 and TRBJ2-5, reads KAGVTQTPRYLIKTRGQQVTLSCSPISGHRSVSWYQQTPGQGLQFLFEYFSETQRNKGNFPGRFSGRQFSNSRSEMNVSTLELGDSALYLCASSSMPTGGGETQYFGPGTRLLVL.

V and J are TRBV19 and TRBJ1-1; 7 bases align to TRBD1. CDR3 length: 13 amino acids. The J segment lost 3 bases and the V segment lost 6 bases, leaving 4 bases of the junction unmatched. Germline V lookup: CDR1 LNHDA, CDR2 SQIVND (reference sequence). In DNA, the CDR3 is TGTGCCAGTAGCGACAGGGTGGACACTGAAGCTTTCTTT. Its translation: CASSDRVDTEAFF.

This chain links TRBV7-9 with TRBJ1-2; the D is unclear. The CDR3 sequence is 12 residues long. The V gene's germline CDR1 is SEHNR and CDR2 FQNEAQ (reference sequence). The V end was cut by 0 bases, the J end by 7 bases, with 6 bases between. CDR3 DNA sequence: TGTGCCAGCAGCTTAGCCGGCTGTGGCTACACCTTC. Amino acid sequence: CASSLAGCGYTF.

Only one count was recorded for this clone. This chain uses TRBV5-5 with TRBJ1-4; D might be TRBD1 (5 bases). The CDR3 spans 14 residues. Germline lookup yields CDR1 SGHKS and CDR2 YYEKEE (reference sequence). Deletions cut 3 bases from V and 4 bases from J, with 10 bases between. The chain's CDR3 is CASSSWGGNEKLFF. The CDR3 DNA follows: TGTGCCAGCAGCTCCTGGGGGGGTAATGAAAAACTGTTTTTT.

This chain links TRBV6-5 with TRBJ1-6; 7 bases align to TRBD1. The germline V gene encodes CDR1 MNHEY and CDR2 SVGAGI. The CDR3 is 14 residues long. Trimming took 5 bases from V and 7 from J; bases not matched to a gene: 5. Here the CDR3 reads CASSNRGPNSPLHF. The CDR3, as DNA: TGTGCCAGCAGTAACAGGGGCCCAAATTCACCCCTCCACTTT.

J is TRBJ1-2 and V is TRBV19; 7 bases are shared with TRBD1. The CDR3 sequence is 14 residues long. Trimming removed 6 bases from V and 1 base from J; junction bases left unmatched: 5. CDR1 and CDR2 from the germline V gene are LNHDA and SQIVND (reference sequence). The CDR3 DNA follows: TGTGCCAGTAGGGACACAGGGGTTAACTATGGCTACACCTTC. This codes for CASRDTGVNYGYTF.

The J gene is TRBJ2-3, the V gene TRBV16; 7 nucleotides agree with TRBD2. Germline CDR1 and CDR2: KGHSY and FQNENV. Losses at the gene ends were 4 bases for V and 3 bases for J; bases not matched to a gene: 7. This CDR3 region has 15 residues. The CDR3 protein is CASSRPGEGTDTQYF. CDR3 coding DNA: TGTGCCAGCAGCCGACCGGGGGAGGGGACAGATACGCAGTATTTT.

V and J are TRBV2 and TRBJ2-5; 7 bases agree with TRBD1. The trim removed 7 bases at V and 1 base at J, leaving 3 bases unmatched. Germline V gives CDR1 SNHLY, CDR2 FYNNEI. This CDR3 region has 13 residues. CDR3: CASIRDSQETQYF. DNA for the CDR3: TGTGCCAGCATCCGGGACAGCCAAGAGACCCAGTACTTC.

The count of this clone is one. V is TRBV4-2 and J is TRBJ2-5; 11 nucleotides match TRBD2. The ends lost 4 bases at V and 13 bases at J; junction bases unmatched: 11. The CDR3 runs to 14 residues. Looked up from germline, CDR1 is LGHNA and CDR2 is YNFKEQ. The CDR3: CASSLGTSGNLLYF. The CDR3 bases are TGTGCCAGCAGCCTCGGGACTAGCGGCAATTTGCTGTACTTC.

The V gene is TRBV4-3, the J gene TRBJ2-1, with TRBD2 as a possible D gene (7 bases). Germline values: CDR1 LGHNA, CDR2 YSLEER. The ends were cut back, 1 base at V and 7 bases at J, with 14 bases in the middle. This CDR3 has 15 residues. The CDR3 loop is CASSQAGGGVNEQFF. CDR3 nucleotides: TGCGCCAGCAGCCAAGCGGGGGGCGGGGTAAATGAGCAGTTCTTC.

The sample holds one count of this clone. The chain links TRBV4-3 to TRBJ1-2, with D uncertain. The CDR3 spans 15 residues. CDR1 LGHNA and CDR2 YSLEER come from the germline V gene. V lost 0 bases to trimming and J lost 6 bases, with 14 bases between them. CDR3 DNA: TGCGCCAGCAGCCAAGATCTAGAGGGCGCGGATGGCTACACCTTC. Translating it yields CASSQDLEGADGYTF.

This chain links TRBV9 with TRBJ2-3, with a tentative D call TRBD1 (6 bases). This CDR3 has 14 amino acids. Trimming left V 2 bases short and J 1 base short, with 8 bases between. Germline CDR1 reads SGDLS; CDR2 reads YYNGEE. The CDR3 coding sequence is TGTGCCAGCAGCGTTACAGGGCGCACAGATACGCAGTATTTT. The encoded protein is CASSVTGRTDTQYF.

CDR3 nucleotides: TGTGCCAGTAGTATAGTTGGACAGGTACGTTCGACCCAGCATTTT. The encoded protein is CASSIVGQVRSTQHF. The chain is built from TRBV19 and TRBJ1-5, with 7 bases aligning to TRBD1. CDR3 size: 15 residues. V dropped 1 base and J dropped 11; count of bases not matched to a gene: 11. Germline loops: CDR1 LNHDA, CDR2 SQIVND (reference sequence).

This chain connects TRBV5-4 to TRBJ2-2, with 8 nucleotides matching TRBD1. The CDR3 runs to 15 residues. V shed 4 bases, J shed 5 bases, and the junction held 7 bases outside the gene matches. CDR1 SGHNT and CDR2 YYREEE come from the germline V gene (reference sequence). The CDR3: CASSPDRARTGELFF. CDR3 DNA sequence: TGTGCCAGCAGCCCGGACAGGGCGAGAACCGGGGAGCTGTTTTTT.

This clone was detected only once. The J gene is TRBJ1-4, the V gene TRBV19; D is possibly TRBD1 (6 bases). The V gene's germline CDR1 is LNHDA and CDR2 SQIVND (reference sequence). The CDR3 totals 15 residues. The ends were cut back, 3 bases at V and 10 bases at J, with 18 bases in the middle. In nucleotides, the CDR3 is TGTGCCAGTAGTATGGCCCTGGCAGGGGCCGGAAAACTGTTTTTT. It codes for CASSMALAGAGKLFF.

This clone was counted once. This chain links TRBV7-2 with TRBJ1-5; D is ambiguous. The CDR3 consists of 15 residues. V was pared by 5 bases and J by 0 bases, with 11 bases between. The germline V gene encodes CDR1 SGHTA and CDR2 FQGNSA. CDR3 bases: TGTGCCAGCAGCGCCAGTGGAGGTAGCAATCAGCCCCAGCATTTT. It yields the protein CASSASGGSNQPQHF. Full variable domain (remainder filled in from reference TRBV7-2 and TRBJ1-5): GAGVSQSPSNKVTEKGKDVELRCDPISGHTALYWYRQSLGQGLEFLIYFQGNSAPDKSGLPSDRFSAERTGGSVSTLTIQRTQQEDSAVYLCASSASGGSNQPQHFGDGTRLSIL.

This rearrangement joins TRBV24-1 to TRBJ2-1; tentatively, D is TRBD1 (6 bases). The CDR3 covers 15 residues. Germline values: CDR1 KGHDR, CDR2 SFDVKD. V gave up 0 bases and J gave up 8 bases, with 13 bases separating them. The CDR3 region has the DNA TGTGCCACCAGTGATTTGGGTGCAGGGGCGGATGAGCAGTTCTTC. Amino acids: CATSDLGAGADEQFF.

V and J are TRBV15 and TRBJ2-2; perhaps TRBD2 as D (5 bases). The V end was cut by 5 bases, the J end by 5 bases, with 15 bases between. Germline lookup yields CDR1 LNHNV and CDR2 YYDKDF (reference sequence). There are 15 residues in the CDR3. CDR3 in amino acids: CATSPRRVGTGELFF. Here the CDR3 DNA reads TGTGCCACCAGCCCGCGGCGGGTAGGGACCGGGGAGCTGTTTTTT. Drawing the rest from reference TRBV15 and TRBJ2-2, the complete variable domain is DAMVIQNPRYQVTQFGKPVTLSCSQTLNHNVMYWYQQKSSQAPKLLFHYYDKDFNNEADTPDNFQSRRPNTSFCFLDIRSPGLGDTAMYLCATSPRRVGTGELFFGEGSRLTVL.

This chain connects TRBV6-6 to TRBJ2-6, with no clear D. V was pared by 2 bases and J by 11 bases, with 7 bases between. Germline V gene sequence: CDR1 MNHNY, CDR2 SVGAGI (reference sequence). This CDR3 region has 12 residues. The CDR3 nucleotides are TGTGCCAGCAGTTACGTCGGTGACGTCCTGACTTTC. Translation: CASSYVGDVLTF.

The V and J genes are TRBV24-1 and TRBJ1-5; 11 bases agree with TRBD1. Germline loops: CDR1 KGHDR, CDR2 SFDVKD. V shed 9 bases and J 7 bases; nucleotides not matched to a gene: 1. CDR3 size: 12 residues. Here the CDR3 DNA reads TGTGCCACCGGACAGGGGGCCCAGCCCCAGCATTTT. Protein product: CATGQGAQPQHF.

This clone was counted a single time. J is TRBJ2-1 and V is TRBV30, with 11 bases fitting TRBD2. CDR3 length: 15 amino acids. Trimming cost V 2 bases and J 5 bases; bases outside gene matches: 5. Germline CDR1 GTSNPN, CDR2 SVGIG (reference sequence). CDR3 in amino acids: CAWSRASGGNNEQFF. CDR3 sequence (DNA): TGTGCCTGGAGTCGGGCTAGCGGGGGGAACAATGAGCAGTTCTTC. The whole variable domain, remainder taken from reference TRBV30 and TRBJ2-1, is SQTIHQWPATLVQPVGSPLSLECTVEGTSNPNLYWYRQAAGRGLQLLFYSVGIGQISSEVPQNLSASRPQDRQFILSSKKLLLSDSGFYLCAWSRASGGNNEQFFGPGTRLTVL.

V and J are TRBV6-5 and TRBJ2-1, with D possibly matching TRBD1 (6 bases). Germline values: CDR1 MNHEY, CDR2 SVGAGI. Trimming removed 6 bases at V and 7 bases at J, with 13 bases between. The CDR3 contains 13 residues. CDR3 sequence (DNA): TGTGCCAGCAGACCCCAGGGGTTAAATGAGCAGTTCTTC. The encoded protein is CASRPQGLNEQFF.